A single sample gave rise to the 2 T cell receptor beta chains below, sequenced in a study of T-cell reconstitution after alpha-beta-depleted transplantation in children. Unique molecular identifiers were incorporated into the prepared TCRbeta library. TCRdb re-called the PCR reads with MiXCR, one entry per CDR3 protein. The sample gives about 78,000 distinct CDR3 sequences, roughly 13% of which show up once; about 25% is in the top ten. The sample was PBMCs, mostly from graft donor cells, taken 180 days after TCRalphabeta/CD19-depleted stem cell transplant. The receptor source for this set is a male patient under 10 years old who had a stem cell transplant for acute lymphoblastic leukemia, so the T cells may come from the graft donor.

This clonotype was recorded a few times. The chain couples TRBV18 to TRBJ2-7; tentatively, D is TRBD2 (5 bases). Germline lookup yields CDR1 KGHSH and CDR2 LQKENI. The V gene lost 0 bases and the J gene lost 6 bases, with 9 bases spanning the gap. The CDR3 contains 13 residues. The CDR3 bases are TGTGCCAGCTCACCACCCAACGGGGTCGAGCAGTACTTC. It translates to CASSPPNGVEQYF.

In this sample, this clonotype turned up a few times. The V gene is TRBV25-1, the J gene TRBJ2-3, with TRBD1 as a possible D gene (7 bases). CDR3 length: 15 amino acids. The germline CDR1 and CDR2 sequences are MGHDK and SYGVNS. Trimming removed 5 bases at V and 4 bases at J, with 16 bases between. The CDR3 DNA follows: TGTGCCAGCAGTCGGGAGCCAGGGGGAGCAGATACGCAGTATTTT. The encoded protein is CASSREPGGADTQYF.